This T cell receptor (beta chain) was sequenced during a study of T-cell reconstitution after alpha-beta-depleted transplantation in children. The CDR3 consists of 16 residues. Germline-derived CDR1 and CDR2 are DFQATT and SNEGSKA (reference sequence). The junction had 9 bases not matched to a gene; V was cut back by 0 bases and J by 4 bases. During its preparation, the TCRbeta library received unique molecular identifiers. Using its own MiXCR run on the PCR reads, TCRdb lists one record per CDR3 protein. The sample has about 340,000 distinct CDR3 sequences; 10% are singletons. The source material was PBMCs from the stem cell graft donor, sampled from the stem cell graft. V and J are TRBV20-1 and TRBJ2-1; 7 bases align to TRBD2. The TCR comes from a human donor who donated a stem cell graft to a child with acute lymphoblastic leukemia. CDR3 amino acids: CSARDRLAAFYNEQFF. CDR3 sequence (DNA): TGCAGTGCTAGAGATCGGCTAGCGGCCTTTTACAATGAGCAGTTCTTC.